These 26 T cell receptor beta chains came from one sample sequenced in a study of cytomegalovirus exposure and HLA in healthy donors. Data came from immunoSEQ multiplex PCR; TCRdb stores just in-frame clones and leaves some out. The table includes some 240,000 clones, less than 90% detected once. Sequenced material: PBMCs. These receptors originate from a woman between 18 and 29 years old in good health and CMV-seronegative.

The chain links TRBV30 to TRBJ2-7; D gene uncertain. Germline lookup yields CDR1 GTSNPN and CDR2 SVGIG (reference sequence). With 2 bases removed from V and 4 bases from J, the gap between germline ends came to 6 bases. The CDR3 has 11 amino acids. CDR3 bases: TGTGCCTGGAGTATCCGTTACGAGCAGTACTTC. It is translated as CAWSIRYEQYF.

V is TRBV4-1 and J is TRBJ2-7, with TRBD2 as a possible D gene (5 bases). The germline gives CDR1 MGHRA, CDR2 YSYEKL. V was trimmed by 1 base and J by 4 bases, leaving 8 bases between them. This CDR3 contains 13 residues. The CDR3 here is CASSQGGRYEQYF. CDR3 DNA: TGCGCCAGCAGCCAAGGAGGGCGGTACGAGCAGTACTTC.

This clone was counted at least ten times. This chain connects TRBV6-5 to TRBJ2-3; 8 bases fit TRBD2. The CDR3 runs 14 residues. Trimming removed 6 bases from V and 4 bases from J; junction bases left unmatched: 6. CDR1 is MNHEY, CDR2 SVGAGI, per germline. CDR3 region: CASSPGGGSDTQYF. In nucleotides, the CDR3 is TGTGCCAGCAGCCCCGGGGGGGGCTCAGATACGCAGTATTTT.

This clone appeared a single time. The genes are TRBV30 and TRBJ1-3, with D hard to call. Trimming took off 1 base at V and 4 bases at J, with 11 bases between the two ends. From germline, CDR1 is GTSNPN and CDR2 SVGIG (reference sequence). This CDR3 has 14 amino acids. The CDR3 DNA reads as TGTGCCTGGAGTGGACCTCAATGGGGAAACACCATATATTTT. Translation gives CAWSGPQWGNTIYF.

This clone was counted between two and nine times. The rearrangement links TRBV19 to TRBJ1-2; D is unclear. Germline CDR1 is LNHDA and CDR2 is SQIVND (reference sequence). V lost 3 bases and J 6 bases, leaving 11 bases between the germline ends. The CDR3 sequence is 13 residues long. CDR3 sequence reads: CASSIPRLHGYTF. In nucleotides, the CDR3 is TGTGCCAGTAGTATCCCCAGGCTTCATGGCTACACCTTC.

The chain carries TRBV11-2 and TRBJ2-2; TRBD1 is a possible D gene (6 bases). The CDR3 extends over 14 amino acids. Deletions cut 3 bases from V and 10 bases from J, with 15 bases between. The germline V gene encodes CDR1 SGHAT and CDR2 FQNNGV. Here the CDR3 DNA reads TGTGCCAGCAGCTTTTCGACCGAGGGGGAGGAGCTGTTTTTT. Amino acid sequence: CASSFSTEGEELFF. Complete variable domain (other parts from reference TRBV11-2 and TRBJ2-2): EAGVAQSPRYKIIEKRQSVAFWCNPISGHATLYWYQQILGQGPKLLIQFQNNGVVDDSQLPKDRFSAERLKGVDSTLKIQPAKLEDSAVYLCASSFSTEGEELFFGEGSRLTVL.

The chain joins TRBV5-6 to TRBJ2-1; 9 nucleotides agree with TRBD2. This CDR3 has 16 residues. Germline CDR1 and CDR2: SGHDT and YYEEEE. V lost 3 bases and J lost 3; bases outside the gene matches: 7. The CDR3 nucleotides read TGTGCCAGCAGCTCCGCCTCTAGCGGGGACTACAATGAGCAGTTCTTC. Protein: CASSSASSGDYNEQFF.

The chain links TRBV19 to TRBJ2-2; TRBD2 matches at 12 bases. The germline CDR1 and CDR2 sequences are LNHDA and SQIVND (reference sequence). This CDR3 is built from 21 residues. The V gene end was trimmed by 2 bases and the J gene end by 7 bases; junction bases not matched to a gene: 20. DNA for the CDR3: TGTGCCAGTAGTATAAAGAGTACAGGCCAGGGACTAGCGGGTGTCAACGGGGAGCTGTTTTTT. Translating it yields CASSIKSTGQGLAGVNGELFF.

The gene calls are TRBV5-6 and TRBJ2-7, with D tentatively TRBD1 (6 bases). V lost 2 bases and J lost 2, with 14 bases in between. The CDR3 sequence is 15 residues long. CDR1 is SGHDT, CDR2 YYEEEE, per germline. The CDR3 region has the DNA TGTGCCAGCAGCTTTTCTCAGGGGCTAACCTACGAGCAGTACTTC. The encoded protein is CASSFSQGLTYEQYF.

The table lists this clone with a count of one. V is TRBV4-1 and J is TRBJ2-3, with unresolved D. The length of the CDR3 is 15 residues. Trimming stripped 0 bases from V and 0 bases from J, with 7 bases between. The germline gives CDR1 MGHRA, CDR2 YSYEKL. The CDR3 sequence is CASSQDQPSTDTQYF. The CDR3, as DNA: TGCGCCAGCAGCCAAGATCAACCCAGCACAGATACGCAGTATTTT.

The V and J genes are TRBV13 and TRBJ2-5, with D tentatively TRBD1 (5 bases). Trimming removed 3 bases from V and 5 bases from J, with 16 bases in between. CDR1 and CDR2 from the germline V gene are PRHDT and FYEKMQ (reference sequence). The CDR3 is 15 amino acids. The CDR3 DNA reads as TGTGCCAGCAGCTTTCGGGCAGTGGGGCTGGAGACCCAGTACTTC. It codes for CASSFRAVGLETQYF.

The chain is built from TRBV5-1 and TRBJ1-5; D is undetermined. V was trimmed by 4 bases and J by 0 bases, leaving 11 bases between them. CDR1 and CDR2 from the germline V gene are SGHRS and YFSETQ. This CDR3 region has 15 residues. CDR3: CASSLGGNSNQPQHF. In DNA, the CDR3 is TGCGCCAGCAGCCTCGGAGGCAATAGCAATCAGCCCCAGCATTTT.

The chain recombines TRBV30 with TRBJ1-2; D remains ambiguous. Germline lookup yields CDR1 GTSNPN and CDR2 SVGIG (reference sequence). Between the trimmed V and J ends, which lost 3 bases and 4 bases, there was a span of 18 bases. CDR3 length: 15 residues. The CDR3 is CAWSDYTARVYGYTF. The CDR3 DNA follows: TGTGCCTGGAGCGACTACACAGCTCGGGTCTATGGCTACACCTTC.

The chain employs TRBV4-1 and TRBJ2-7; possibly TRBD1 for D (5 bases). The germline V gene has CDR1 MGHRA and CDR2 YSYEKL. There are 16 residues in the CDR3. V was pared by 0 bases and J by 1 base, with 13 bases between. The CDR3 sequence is CASSQDWPGLSYEQYF. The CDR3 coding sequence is TGCGCCAGCAGCCAAGATTGGCCAGGGTTGTCCTACGAGCAGTACTTC.

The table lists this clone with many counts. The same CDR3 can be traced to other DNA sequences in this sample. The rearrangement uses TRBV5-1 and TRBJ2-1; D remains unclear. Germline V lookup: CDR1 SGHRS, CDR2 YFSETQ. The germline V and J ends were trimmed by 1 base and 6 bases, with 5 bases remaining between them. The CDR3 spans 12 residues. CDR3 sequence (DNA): TGCGCCAGCAGCTTGATTGGCAATGAGCAGTTCTTC. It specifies CASSLIGNEQFF.

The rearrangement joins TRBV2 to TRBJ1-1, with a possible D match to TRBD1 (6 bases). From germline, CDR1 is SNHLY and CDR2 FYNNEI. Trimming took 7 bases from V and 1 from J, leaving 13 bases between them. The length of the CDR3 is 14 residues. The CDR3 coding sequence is TGTGCCAGCATCCCGGACAGTAGGAACACTGAAGCTTTCTTT. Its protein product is CASIPDSRNTEAFF.

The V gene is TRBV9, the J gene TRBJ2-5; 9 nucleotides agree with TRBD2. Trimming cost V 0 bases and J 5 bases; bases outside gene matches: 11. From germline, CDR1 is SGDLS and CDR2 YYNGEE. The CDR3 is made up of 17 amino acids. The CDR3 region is CASSVGLAVRLGETQYF. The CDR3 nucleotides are TGTGCCAGCAGCGTAGGACTAGCGGTTAGACTTGGGGAGACCCAGTACTTC. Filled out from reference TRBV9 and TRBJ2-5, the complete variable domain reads DSGVTQTPKHLITATGQRVTLRCSPRSGDLSVYWYQQSLDQGLQFLIQYYNGEERAKGNILERFSAQQFPDLHSELNLSSLELGDSALYFCASSVGLAVRLGETQYFGPGTRLLVL.

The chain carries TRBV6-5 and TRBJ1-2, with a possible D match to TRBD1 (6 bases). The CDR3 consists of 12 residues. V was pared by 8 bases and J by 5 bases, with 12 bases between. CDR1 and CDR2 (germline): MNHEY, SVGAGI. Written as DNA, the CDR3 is TGTGCCAGCGGCAGGGGAGAGTATGGCTACACCTTC. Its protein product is CASGRGEYGYTF.

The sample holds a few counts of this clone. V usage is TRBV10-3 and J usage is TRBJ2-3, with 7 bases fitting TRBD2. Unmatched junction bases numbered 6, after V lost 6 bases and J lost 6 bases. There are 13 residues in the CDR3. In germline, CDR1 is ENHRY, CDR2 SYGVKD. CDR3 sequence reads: CAIRPGLFDTQYF. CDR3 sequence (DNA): TGTGCCATCAGGCCGGGACTATTTGATACGCAGTATTTT.

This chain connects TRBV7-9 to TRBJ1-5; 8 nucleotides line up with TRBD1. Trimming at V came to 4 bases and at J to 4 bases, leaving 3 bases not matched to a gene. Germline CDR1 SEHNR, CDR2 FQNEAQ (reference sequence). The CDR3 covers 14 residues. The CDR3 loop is CASSWGQDNQPQHF. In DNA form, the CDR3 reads TGTGCCAGCAGCTGGGGACAGGATAATCAGCCCCAGCATTTT.

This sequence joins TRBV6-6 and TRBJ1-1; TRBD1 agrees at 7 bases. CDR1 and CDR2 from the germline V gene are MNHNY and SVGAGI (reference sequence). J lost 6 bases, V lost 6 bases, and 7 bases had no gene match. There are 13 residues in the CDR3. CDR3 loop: CASRPGQTPEAFF. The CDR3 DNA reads TGTGCCAGCAGACCGGGACAGACACCTGAAGCTTTCTTT.

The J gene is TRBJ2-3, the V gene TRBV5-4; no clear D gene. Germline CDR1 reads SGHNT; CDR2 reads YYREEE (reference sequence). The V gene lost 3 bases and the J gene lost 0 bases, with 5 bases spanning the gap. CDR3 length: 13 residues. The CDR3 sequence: CASSSLSTDTQYF. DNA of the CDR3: TGTGCCAGCAGCTCGCTAAGCACAGATACGCAGTATTTT.

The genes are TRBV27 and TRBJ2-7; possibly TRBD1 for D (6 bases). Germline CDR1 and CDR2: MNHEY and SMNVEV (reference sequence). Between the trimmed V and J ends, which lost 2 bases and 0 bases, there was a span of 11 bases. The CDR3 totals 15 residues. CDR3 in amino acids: CASSLQVGASYEQYF. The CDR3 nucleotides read TGTGCCAGCAGTTTACAGGTGGGGGCCTCCTACGAGCAGTACTTC.

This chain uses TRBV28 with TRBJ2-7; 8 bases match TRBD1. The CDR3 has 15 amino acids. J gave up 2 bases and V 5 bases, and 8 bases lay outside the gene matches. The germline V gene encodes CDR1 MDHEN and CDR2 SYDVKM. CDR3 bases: TGTGCCAGCAGTCTCGACAGGGGACTGCCCTACGAGCAGTACTTC. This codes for CASSLDRGLPYEQYF.

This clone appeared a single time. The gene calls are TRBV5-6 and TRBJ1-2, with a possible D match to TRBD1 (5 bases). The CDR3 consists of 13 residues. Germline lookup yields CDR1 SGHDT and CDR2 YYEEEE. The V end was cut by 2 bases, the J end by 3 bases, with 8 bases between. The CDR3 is CASSFWGHYGYTF. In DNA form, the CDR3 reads TGTGCCAGCAGCTTTTGGGGCCACTATGGCTACACCTTC.

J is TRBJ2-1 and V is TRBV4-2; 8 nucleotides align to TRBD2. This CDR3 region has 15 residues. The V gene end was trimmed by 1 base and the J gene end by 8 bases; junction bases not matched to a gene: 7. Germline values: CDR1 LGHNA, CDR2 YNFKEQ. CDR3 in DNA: TGTGCCAGCAGCCAAGCGGGACTAGATAATGATGAGCAGTTCTTC. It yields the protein CASSQAGLDNDEQFF.